One sample yielded the 22 T cell receptor beta chains listed below, sequenced in a study of OX40 agonist ivuxolimab in advanced cancers. The table came from immunoSEQ multiplex PCR; TCRdb's copy has only in-frame clones and leaves some out. The sample lists 50,000 to 75,000 clones; around 83% were seen once. Here the sequenced sample was CD4+ or CD8+ T cells sorted from blood, taken in a trial of the OX40 agonist ivuxolimab. The origin of the receptors is an adult with an advanced solid tumor such as melanoma, head and neck, liver or kidney cancer.

V is TRBV28 and J is TRBJ1-2; 8 bases fit TRBD1. Unmatched junction bases numbered 11, after V lost 6 bases and J lost 2 bases. Germline-derived CDR1 and CDR2 are MDHEN and SYDVKM. This CDR3 has 16 amino acids. As DNA, the CDR3 is TGTGCCAGCAGCACTGACAGGGGAGGCCTAAACTATGGCTACACCTTC. This codes for CASSTDRGGLNYGYTF.

The CDR3 DNA sequence: TGTGCCTGGAGTCCGATGGGGGACATACGCTACAATGAGCAGTTCTTC. Protein sequence: CAWSPMGDIRYNEQFF. This chain uses TRBV30 with TRBJ2-1; D perhaps matches TRBD1 (6 bases). V was clipped by 2 bases and J by 3 bases, with 17 bases between them. Germline V gives CDR1 GTSNPN, CDR2 SVGIG (reference sequence). The CDR3 runs 16 residues.

V is TRBV5-1 and J is TRBJ2-1; no clear D gene. The CDR3 covers 12 residues. CDR1 and CDR2 (germline): SGHRS, YFSETQ. V was pared by 2 bases and J by 7 bases, with 7 bases between. The CDR3 nucleotides read TGCGCCAGCAGCTTTTGGGGAAATGAGCAGTTCTTC. Its translation: CASSFWGNEQFF.

The chain carries TRBV6-5 and TRBJ1-2; no reliable D call. Germline V lookup: CDR1 MNHEY, CDR2 SVGAGI. This CDR3 comprises 14 residues. Trimming stripped 0 bases from V and 2 bases from J, with 7 bases between. In DNA form, the CDR3 reads TGTGCCAGCAGTTACTCGAAAGGAAACTATGGCTACACCTTC. Amino acids: CASSYSKGNYGYTF.

The chain combines TRBV18 with TRBJ1-5; 12 bases are a match to TRBD1. This CDR3 spans 16 amino acids. Unmatched junction bases numbered 4, after V lost 3 bases and J lost 4 bases. Germline CDR1 and CDR2: KGHSH and LQKENI. As DNA, the CDR3 is TGTGCCAGCTCACCGGGGACAGGGGGCGGGAATCAGCCCCAGCATTTT. This codes for CASSPGTGGGNQPQHF. The full variable domain, completed using reference TRBV18 and TRBJ1-5, is NAGVMQNPRHLVRRRGQEARLRCSPMKGHSHVYWYRQLPEEGLKFMVYLQKENIIDESGMPKERFSAEFPKEGPSILRIQQVVRGDSAAYFCASSPGTGGGNQPQHFGDGTRLSIL.

The rearrangement uses TRBV5-4 and TRBJ1-3; D remains unclear. This CDR3 is built from 15 residues. Germline V gene lookup returns CDR1 SGHNT and CDR2 YYREEE (reference sequence). Trimming took 4 bases from V and 3 from J, leaving 14 bases between them. CDR3 sequence (DNA): TGTGCCAGCAGCGGCGATTTTGGACTTGGAAACACCATATATTTT. Translated: CASSGDFGLGNTIYF.

This clone was found once. The chain uses TRBV5-5 and TRBJ1-2, with D possibly matching TRBD1 (5 bases). This CDR3 has 13 amino acids. V was clipped by 0 bases and J by 8 bases, with 11 bases between them. Germline assignment: CDR1 SGHKS and CDR2 YYEKEE (reference sequence). CDR3 nucleotides: TGTGCCAGCAGCTTGGAGGGGACGATCGGCTACACCTTC. This gives the protein CASSLEGTIGYTF.

The V call is TRBV28, the J call TRBJ1-5; weak D call: TRBD1 (6 bases). CDR3 size: 15 residues. Between the trimmed V and J ends, which lost 8 bases and 7 bases, there was a span of 21 bases. Germline V gene lookup returns CDR1 MDHEN and CDR2 SYDVKM. The chain's CDR3 is CASVRDRSIGQPQHF. The CDR3 DNA follows: TGTGCCAGCGTACGAGACAGGAGTATAGGACAGCCCCAGCATTTT.

The chain employs TRBV6-6 and TRBJ2-7, with TRBD1 matching over 7 bases. The CDR3 totals 15 residues. Unmatched junction bases numbered 5, after V lost 0 bases and J lost 3 bases. The germline CDR1 and CDR2 sequences are MNHNY and SVGAGI (reference sequence). The CDR3 sequence is CASSYSGTEDYEQYF. CDR3 sequence (DNA): TGTGCCAGCAGTTACTCGGGGACAGAGGACTACGAGCAGTACTTC.

This clone turned up a few times. This chain joins TRBV11-3 and TRBJ1-6, with TRBD1 matching over 7 bases. Germline V gives CDR1 SGHNT, CDR2 YENEEA. The CDR3 spans 14 residues. With 5 bases clipped from V and 7 bases from J, the junction kept 5 bases outside the gene matches. The CDR3 loop reads CASSRGQTNSPLHF. CDR3 DNA: TGTGCCAGCAGCCGGGGACAGACCAATTCACCCCTCCACTTT.

J is TRBJ1-1 and V is TRBV4-2; 9 bases are shared with TRBD1. CDR1 and CDR2 (germline): LGHNA, YNFKEQ. The trim removed 5 bases at V and 4 bases at J, leaving 2 bases unmatched. The CDR3 totals 13 residues. The CDR3 DNA sequence: TGTGCCAGCAGCTCGACAGGGGGCACTGAAGCTTTCTTT. This gives the protein CASSSTGGTEAFF.

In this sample, this clone turned up a few times. The V gene is TRBV7-2, the J gene TRBJ1-5; weak D call: TRBD1 (6 bases). The CDR3 has 15 residues. V lost 1 base to trimming and J lost 3 bases, with 10 bases between them. Per the germline V gene, CDR1 is SGHTA and CDR2 is FQGNSA. The CDR3 bases are TGTGCCAGCAGCTTAGGAGGGGGGCTCAATCAGCCCCAGCATTTT. Amino acids: CASSLGGGLNQPQHF.

About this clone itself: The same CDR3 also results from other DNA sequences found in this sample. This chain uses TRBV7-2 with TRBJ1-3; unclear D gene. CDR1 and CDR2 (germline): SGHTA, FQGNSA. The CDR3 has 14 amino acids. Trimming took 1 base from V and 0 from J, leaving 4 bases between them. The CDR3 DNA reads as TGTGCCAGCAGCTTAGGGAGCTCTGGAAACACCATATATTTT. Translating it yields CASSLGSSGNTIYF. Based on the CDR3 plus reference TRBV7-2 and TRBJ1-3, the full variable domain is GAGVSQSPSNKVTEKGKDVELRCDPISGHTALYWYRQSLGQGLEFLIYFQGNSAPDKSGLPSDRFSAERTGGSVSTLTIQRTQQEDSAVYLCASSLGSSGNTIYFGEGSWLTVV.

The chain has TRBV4-3 and TRBJ1-6; D is ambiguous. CDR1 is LGHNA, CDR2 YSLEER, per germline. V lost 1 base, J lost 6 bases, and 10 bases lay in between. The CDR3 is 15 amino acids. This CDR3 reads CASSQVATSNSPLHF. The DNA of the CDR3 is TGCGCCAGCAGCCAAGTGGCGACAAGTAATTCACCCCTCCACTTT.

The chain recombines TRBV9 with TRBJ1-3; no definite D call. V lost 0 bases and J lost 0, with 7 bases in between. This CDR3 has 15 amino acids. The germline CDR1 and CDR2 sequences are SGDLS and YYNGEE. The CDR3 DNA follows: TGTGCCAGCAGCGTAGCGGGGAGCTCTGGAAACACCATATATTTT. Translation: CASSVAGSSGNTIYF.

CDR3 DNA: TGTGCCTGGAGGGGGACAGTATTCACCGGGGAGCTGTTTTTT. This gives the protein CAWRGTVFTGELFF. V is TRBV30 and J is TRBJ2-2, with 7 bases aligning to TRBD1. Germline V CDR1 and CDR2: GTSNPN, SVGIG (reference sequence). CDR3 length equals 14 residues. V lost 3 bases and J lost 4; bases outside the gene matches: 5.

The rearrangement links TRBV7-9 to TRBJ2-2; 7 nucleotides line up with TRBD2. The CDR3 sequence is 13 residues long. V was clipped by 8 bases and J by 3 bases; unmatched bases: 3. Germline values: CDR1 SEHNR, CDR2 FQNEAQ (reference sequence). For the CDR3, the DNA is TGTGCCAGCCTGGGGGGGTACACCGGGGAGCTGTTTTTT. Translated, it gives CASLGGYTGELFF.

The V call is TRBV10-3, the J call TRBJ2-2; maybe TRBD2 (6 bases). This CDR3 is 14 amino acids long. V shed 5 bases and J shed 3 bases, with 10 bases lying between them. In germline, CDR1 is ENHRY, CDR2 SYGVKD. DNA for the CDR3: TGTGCCATCAGTCCGGGGGACTACACCGGGGAGCTGTTTTTT. It specifies CAISPGDYTGELFF.

The chain couples TRBV5-1 to TRBJ1-1; tentative D call: TRBD1 (5 bases). V was trimmed by 5 bases and J by 4 bases, leaving 15 bases between them. The CDR3 is 14 residues long. In germline, CDR1 is SGHRS, CDR2 YFSETQ. The CDR3 loop is CASSQQAGGTEAFF. The CDR3 DNA follows: TGCGCCAGCAGTCAGCAGGCTGGGGGCACTGAAGCTTTCTTT.

CDR3 in amino acids: CASSLDGANYGYTF. CDR3 DNA: TGTGCCAGCAGCTTAGACGGGGCCAACTATGGCTACACCTTC. The genes are TRBV7-8 and TRBJ1-2; D might be TRBD1 (5 bases). The CDR3 totals 14 residues. V dropped 1 base and J dropped 2 bases, with 8 bases sitting between them. Germline values: CDR1 SGHVS, CDR2 FQNEAQ.

The V gene is TRBV5-1, the J gene TRBJ2-3, with D possibly TRBD1 on 5 matching bases. CDR3 size: 13 residues. V dropped 3 bases and J dropped 6 bases, with 11 bases sitting between them. CDR1 is SGHRS, CDR2 YFSETQ, per germline. CDR3 region: CASSSASGDTQYF. Here the CDR3 DNA reads TGCGCCAGCAGCTCAGCATCAGGGGATACGCAGTATTTT. Combining the CDR3 with reference TRBV5-1 and TRBJ2-3 gives the whole variable domain KAGVTQTPRYLIKTRGQQVTLSCSPISGHRSVSWYQQTPGQGLQFLFEYFSETQRNKGNFPGRFSGRQFSNSRSEMNVSTLELGDSALYLCASSSASGDTQYFGPGTRLTVL.

The V gene is TRBV11-3, the J gene TRBJ2-6; 7 nucleotides line up with TRBD1. The length of the CDR3 is 14 residues. Germline assignment: CDR1 SGHNT and CDR2 YENEEA. The V gene end was trimmed by 5 bases and the J gene end by 4 bases; junction bases not matched to a gene: 2. CDR3: CASSTGDGANVLTF. In DNA, the CDR3 is TGTGCCAGCAGCACAGGGGACGGGGCCAACGTCCTGACTTTC.